This T cell receptor beta chain was profiled in a study of T cells after yellow fever vaccination. The germline gives CDR1 SGHRS, CDR2 YFSETQ. The CDR3 length is 17 residues. Unmatched junction bases numbered 12, after V lost 4 bases and J lost 5 bases. This clonotype was seen at least ten times. TCRdb recomputed calls from the 5' RACE reads with MiXCR, one row per CDR3 protein. The table shows some 160,000 distinct CDR3 sequences, with around 7% occurring only once. The TCR was taken from a man younger than 35 who received the YFV17D yellow fever vaccine. The specimen comprised CD4+ T cells sorted from PBMCs, sampled about 5 days after the first yellow fever vaccination. This sequence joins TRBV5-1 and TRBJ2-5; TRBD2 agrees at 12 bases. CDR3 sequence reads: CASSRTSGARTGETQYF. The CDR3 DNA reads as TGCGCCAGCAGCCGGACTAGCGGGGCCCGAACTGGGGAGACCCAGTACTTC.